This T cell receptor beta chain was identified during a study of CD8 T cells in ankylosing spondylitis. Study-level findings and limits: Clones linked to disease, bearing a CD8+ phenotype, were relatively rare in peripheral blood. Clones linked to disease were reported to show significant enrichment in matched ankylosing spondylitis synovial fluid.

Trimming removed 3 bases from V and 0 bases from J, with 8 bases in between. CDR1 is SGHAT and CDR2 is FQNNGV in the germline V gene. This CDR3 region has 15 residues. This clonotype came up many times. Antigen: not known. Quantitative 5'-RACE was performed with molecular barcodes, and it yielded the TCR beta libraries. TCRdb independently ran MiXCR on the 5' RACE reads; one entry per CDR3 protein. Of under 300,000 distinct CDR3 sequences in the sample, about 10% were seen once. The clonotype comes from a male donor with ankylosing spondylitis or in good health (not recorded which). The sample consisted of blood, either unsorted or a sorted T cell fraction (not recorded which). The rearrangement joins TRBV11-2 to TRBJ2-2; possibly TRBD1 or TRBD2 for D (5 bases each). The DNA of the CDR3 is TGTGCCAGCAGCTTGAGGGGCTCGAACACCGGGGAGCTGTTTTTT. Translation: CASSLRGSNTGELFF.